A single sample gave rise to the 9 T cell receptor beta chains below, sequenced in a study of cytomegalovirus exposure and HLA in healthy donors (dated by TCRdb to 2016 to 2017). Libraries were made using the immunoSEQ multiplex PCR assay. For the multiplex PCR, a mixture combining 60 forward primers for TCR Vbeta segments and 13 reverse primers for TCR Jbeta segments was used. TCRdb limited this immuneACCESS table to in-frame rearrangements with V and J called. A share of clones is missing; checked studies link under half to unresolved V genes, and the rest is unexplained. The sample table shows 80,000 to 90,000 clones, and roughly 79% are seen once. Of the sample, under 2% falls within the top ten clones. Sequencing was performed on PBMCs. The receptors come from a young woman in good health and CMV-seronegative.

This chain links TRBV9 with TRBJ2-3, with D tentatively TRBD2 (6 bases). V was cut by 4 bases and J by 1 base, with 16 bases left in between. In germline, CDR1 is SGDLS, CDR2 YYNGEE. The CDR3 covers 16 residues. DNA for the CDR3: TGTGCCAGCAGCTCCAGACTAGGACTGGGCACAGATACGCAGTATTTT. It encodes CASSSRLGLGTDTQYF.

This chain uses TRBV11-2 with TRBJ2-3, with TRBD1 as a possible D gene (5 bases). The V and J ends lost 2 bases and 1 base respectively, with 10 bases between them. CDR1 and CDR2 (germline): SGHAT, FQNNGV. The CDR3 covers 15 residues. As DNA, the CDR3 is TGTGCCAGCAGCTTAAACAGGCTCGGCACAGATACGCAGTATTTT. Translating gives CASSLNRLGTDTQYF.

J is TRBJ2-1 and V is TRBV5-1; 7 bases match TRBD1. Per the germline V gene, CDR1 is SGHRS and CDR2 is YFSETQ. After removal of 3 bases from V and 4 bases from J, the junction contained 13 bases not matched to a gene. The CDR3 runs 17 residues. As DNA, the CDR3 is TGCGCCAGCAGCTCGATCTCCGGGACAGCCAGATACAATGAGCAGTTCTTC. It translates to CASSSISGTARYNEQFF.

This chain links TRBV28 with TRBJ1-4, with 11 bases matching TRBD1. Germline CDR1 MDHEN, CDR2 SYDVKM. V lost 10 bases, J lost 7 bases, and 5 bases stayed unmatched. The CDR3 consists of 13 residues. Here the CDR3 DNA reads TGTGCCAACCGGGACAGGGGGGGTGAAAAACTGTTTTTT. It is translated as CANRDRGGEKLFF.

The chain recombines TRBV5-5 with TRBJ1-2, with 10 bases that match TRBD1. Trimming took 7 bases from V and 2 from J; bases not matched to a gene: 8. There are 15 residues in the CDR3. Looked up from germline, CDR1 is SGHKS and CDR2 is YYEKEE (reference sequence). This CDR3 is CASGGDRGQNYGYTF. CDR3 DNA: TGTGCCAGCGGCGGTGACAGGGGGCAAAACTATGGCTACACCTTC.

The rearrangement links TRBV11-3 to TRBJ2-2; D gene unclear. Trimming stripped 6 bases from V and 5 bases from J, with 4 bases between. The CDR3 sequence is 11 residues long. Looked up from germline, CDR1 is SGHNT and CDR2 is YENEEA. The CDR3 reads CASSRTGELFF. In DNA form, the CDR3 reads TGTGCCAGCAGTAGAACCGGGGAGCTGTTTTTT.

The chain carries TRBV7-2 and TRBJ1-1; no clear D. The CDR3 is 15 amino acids. Germline-derived CDR1 and CDR2 are SGHTA and FQGNSA. V lost 1 base and J 5 bases, leaving 14 bases between the germline ends. CDR3: CASSLGGASGTEAFF. CDR3 DNA sequence: TGTGCCAGCAGCTTAGGCGGTGCAAGCGGGACTGAAGCTTTCTTT.

This clone was seen a single time. This chain joins TRBV13 and TRBJ2-6; 12 bases fit TRBD1. Germline CDR1 is PRHDT and CDR2 is FYEKMQ (reference sequence). The ends lost 7 bases at V and 2 bases at J; junction bases unmatched: 3. The CDR3 is 16 residues long. The CDR3, as DNA: TGTGCCAGCACCGGGACAGGGGGCGCTGGGGCCAACGTCCTGACTTTC. Its translation is CASTGTGGAGANVLTF.

The chain links TRBV5-4 to TRBJ2-7; 7 bases map to TRBD2. CDR1 and CDR2 from the germline V gene are SGHNT and YYREEE (reference sequence). Trimming took 1 base from V and 6 from J; bases not matched to a gene: 7. The CDR3 runs to 14 residues. DNA of the CDR3: TGTGCCAGCAGCTTGATGGCGGGAGCGCTCGAGCAGTACTTC. Protein product: CASSLMAGALEQYF.